The 7 T cell receptor beta chains listed next were all sequenced from one sample in a study of blood T cell repertoires in COVID-19. This table comes from immunoSEQ multiplex PCR, and its TCRdb copy is limited to in-frame clones, with some not included. This sample has more than 300,000 clones, with 85% to 95% found just once. Sequencing was done on a sample of PBMCs or T cells enriched from blood (not recorded which). These TCRs come from a woman aged 25 to 45 who had been exposed to COVID-19.

In its sample, this clone was seen a few times. This chain uses TRBV3-1 (or the pseudogene TRBV3-2) with TRBJ2-7, with D possibly matching TRBD2 (5 bases). The CDR3 runs to 14 residues. The germline CDR1 and CDR2 sequences are LGHDT and YNNKEL (reference sequence). V was pared by 4 bases and J by 3 bases, with 13 bases between. The CDR3 here is CASSPDLALYEQYF. In DNA, the CDR3 is TGTGCCAGCAGCCCGGACTTGGCACTCTACGAGCAGTACTTC.

This clone was seen once. The V and J genes are TRBV20-1 and TRBJ2-7, with 11 bases matching TRBD1. Germline V gene sequence: CDR1 DFQATT, CDR2 SNEGSKA (reference sequence). The CDR3 loop spans 15 amino acids. V trimming: 3 bases; J trimming: 3 bases; junction bases outside the gene matches: 7. In nucleotides, the CDR3 is TGCAGTGCTAGTATGCGGACAGGGGGCGGCTACGAGCAGTACTTC. Its translation is CSASMRTGGGYEQYF.

V gene TRBV4-2 combines with J gene TRBJ1-1; D might be TRBD1 (5 bases). This CDR3 is built from 14 residues. Per the germline V gene, CDR1 is LGHNA and CDR2 is YNFKEQ. The V and J ends lost 7 bases and 3 bases respectively, with 15 bases between them. This CDR3 is CASTMTRQYTEAFF. In DNA form, the CDR3 reads TGTGCCAGCACCATGACCCGACAGTACACTGAAGCTTTCTTT.

The rearrangement uses TRBV4-1 and TRBJ1-2; D unresolved. The V end was cut by 0 bases, the J end by 4 bases, with 15 bases between. This CDR3 is built from 16 residues. The germline V gene has CDR1 MGHRA and CDR2 YSYEKL. CDR3 sequence reads: CASSQEAVSNPYGYTF. The CDR3 DNA is TGCGCCAGCAGCCAAGAGGCAGTCTCAAATCCCTATGGCTACACCTTC.

This chain links TRBV6-2 or TRBV6-3 with TRBJ2-1; D is undetermined. V was shortened by 5 bases and J by 7 bases, with 9 bases between the two germline ends. CDR1 and CDR2 from the germline V gene are MNHEY and SVGEGT. The CDR3 has 12 residues. The CDR3 DNA sequence: TGTGCCAGCAGTAACCCACTAAATGAGCAGTTCTTC. It specifies CASSNPLNEQFF.

The V call is TRBV10-3, the J call TRBJ1-1; D call uncertain. V was shortened by 8 bases and J by 1 base, with 8 bases between the two germline ends. The CDR3 runs to 12 residues. CDR1 and CDR2 from the germline V gene are ENHRY and SYGVKD. CDR3 bases: TGTGCCATCTCAGGATGGAACACTGAAGCTTTCTTT. Amino acid sequence: CAISGWNTEAFF.

There are a few counts of this clone. This sequence joins TRBV5-1 and TRBJ1-2; 9 positions match TRBD1. V gave up 0 bases and J gave up 1 base; unmatched junction bases: 1. Germline V gene lookup returns CDR1 SGHRS and CDR2 YFSETQ. The length of the CDR3 is 15 residues. Here the CDR3 reads CASSLATGGNYGYTF. In DNA, the CDR3 is TGCGCCAGCAGCTTGGCGACAGGGGGTAACTATGGCTACACCTTC.